This is a list of T cell receptor beta chains from one sample in a study of radiotherapy plus CTLA-4 blockade in lung cancer. TCRdb keeps only in-frame clones here, not all; method: immunoSEQ multiplex PCR. This table holds about 93,000 clones, around 88% found once. The sequencing here drew on peripheral blood, taken from a patient treated with radiotherapy plus ipilimumab. These receptors came from a human donor with non-small cell lung cancer that progressed on radiotherapy plus ipilimumab. CDR3s include the opening cysteine and the closing phenylalanine or tryptophan. Clone sizes are given selectively: once, few, many, or a class where the clone is expanded.

v_call	j_call	clone_size	cdr3_aa
TRBV7-3	TRBJ2-1	-	CASSSQGNEQFF
TRBV18	TRBJ2-5	-	CASSLGTEETQYF
TRBV6-1	TRBJ1-2	-	CASSVGYGYTF
TRBV6-5	TRBJ2-7	-	CASSSGLAGVDEQYF
TRBV19	TRBJ2-1	few	CASSIRDLSYNEQFF
TRBV5-6	TRBJ2-7	once	CASSQAGGISYEQYF
TRBV6-6	TRBJ1-4	-	CASSPTDSNEKLFF
TRBV11-3	TRBJ2-7	once	CASSLSRGAAYEQYF
TRBV7-7	TRBJ2-5	-	CASSLDTGGETQYF
TRBV6-5	TRBJ1-2	-	CASCNPSSANYGYTF
TRBV15	TRBJ2-7	-	CATSNDRGRVEQYF
TRBV18	TRBJ1-1	-	CASQPSGQTNTEAFF
TRBV20-1	TRBJ1-2	-	CSARSSYGYTF
TRBV2	TRBJ1-1	-	CASSWVTGGTEAFF
TRBV15	TRBJ2-1	-	CATSTRGGREFF
TRBV2	TRBJ2-7	-	CAGAGVGGSAREQYF
TRBV11-3	TRBJ1-2	-	CASSLGGPSSNYGYTF
TRBV4-2	TRBJ2-3	-	CASSQTTTGSDTQYF
TRBV11-2	TRBJ2-7	-	CASSLAGTGIRSYEQYF
TRBV4-1	TRBJ1-1	-	CASSQPLDRGLFETEAFF
TRBV5-1	TRBJ2-7	once	CASSSGLAGVEQYF
TRBV11-3	TRBJ2-1	-	CASSLVGLNEQFF
TRBV11-3	TRBJ2-7	-	CASSHRRPAGVEQYF
TRBV30	TRBJ2-2	-	CAWSGVNTGELFF
TRBV7-2	TRBJ2-2	once	CASSLIRTGELFF
TRBV2	TRBJ2-5	-	CASSEKGETQYF
TRBV6-6	TRBJ1-2	-	CASTSRLANYGYTF
TRBV11-2	TRBJ2-1	once	CASSLVGGAYNEQFF
TRBV28	TRBJ2-7	-	CASSFGAVNEQYF
TRBV30	TRBJ1-5	-	CAWTPGGGPNQPQHF
TRBV7-2	TRBJ2-3	-	CASSPGLAGVAYF
TRBV20-1	TRBJ2-1	-	CSAAVVGEQFF
TRBV7-3	TRBJ2-1	-	CASSLAGASYNEQFF
TRBV6-1	TRBJ1-5	-	CASSEYSNQPQHF
TRBV6-5	TRBJ2-1	-	CASSYSGVAGGREQFF
TRBV21-1	TRBJ2-1	-	CASSATGTSCGEQFF
TRBV7-3	TRBJ2-5	-	CASSPYIQETQYF
TRBV10-3	TRBJ1-2	-	CAISQAGEGGYTF
TRBV4-1	TRBJ2-1	-	CASSQETRTSGNEQFF
TRBV19	TRBJ2-2	-	CASSTRAGQGRGLAWVGELFF
TRBV5-4	TRBJ2-3	-	CASSSRTESTDTQYF
TRBV11-2	TRBJ1-2	-	CASSLGPGYTF
TRBV5-1	TRBJ2-5	-	CASSLGLAGGETQYF
TRBV5-1	TRBJ2-3	-	CASSLVASGSYTDTQYF
TRBV27	TRBJ2-2	once	CASRAAGQVNTGELFF
TRBV6-6	TRBJ1-1	-	CAVTGGSLTEAFF
TRBV6-1	TRBJ2-2	-	CASSELGTAAGELFF
TRBV27	TRBJ1-4	-	CASSTRQGLTNEKLFF
TRBV10-3	TRBJ2-1	-	CAISSSGTSGSSSYNEQFF
TRBV5-1	TRBJ2-3	-	CASSFGIGLAGVTDTQYF
TRBV10-2	TRBJ2-1	-	CASYLERTLYNEQFF
TRBV5-1	TRBJ1-1	-	CASSLNTVNTEAFF
TRBV29-1	TRBJ2-1	-	CSVELAGYNEQFF
TRBV5-6	TRBJ1-2	-	CASSFGQGGYGYTF
TRBV6-5	TRBJ1-1	few	CASSIPGGTEAFF
TRBV7-2	TRBJ2-7	-	CASSLAGGYYEQYF
TRBV6-6	TRBJ2-7	-	CASSPFPPQYEQYF
TRBV27	TRBJ2-7	-	CASSRARYGYEQYF
TRBV7-3	TRBJ2-1	-	CASSSSGTGNNEQFF
TRBV25-1	TRBJ2-7	-	CASRTSGRDEQYF